These T cell receptor beta chains were read from a single sample in a study of graft-versus-host responses after intestinal transplantation. The data were produced by immunoSEQ multiplex PCR, yet TCRdb's version contains in-frame clones alone and is incomplete. The sample includes some 5,000 clones, roughly 80% of them seen just once. Sequences were derived from ileum tissue, sampled about 240 days after intestinal transplant. These receptors came from a human patient who received an intestinal transplant, so some T cells may come from the graft donor. CDR3s include the opening cysteine and the closing phenylalanine or tryptophan. The D gene is left open where the match is weak. Size is omitted from some rows. Given values are once, few, many or a class for expanded clones.

.	TRBV5-4	TRBJ2-3	TRBD2	TGTGCCAGCAGCTTCTGGACTAGCGGGGGTGCAGATACGCAGTATTTT	CASSFWTSGGADTQYF
few	TRBV6-6	TRBJ2-1	.	TGTGCCAGCAGTTACTCGGGGGGGCCGAACAATGAGCAGTTCTTC	CASSYSGGPNNEQFF
few	TRBV6-1	TRBJ2-1	TRBD2	TGTGCCAGCAGGGACTCCGGACTAGCGGGGGATGAGCAGTTCTTC	CASRDSGLAGDEQFF
.	TRBV5-1	TRBJ2-2	.	TGCGCCAGCAGCTTCTCAGGGCCCGGGGAGCTGTTTTTT	CASSFSGPGELFF
.	TRBV10-2	TRBJ2-7	.	TGCGCCAGCAGGAACCTAGACCTCTACGAGCAGTACTTC	CASRNLDLYEQYF
.	TRBV6-1	TRBJ1-1	TRBD1	TGTGCCAGCAGTCCAGGGGGTAGCGCTGAAGCTTTCTTT	CASSPGGSAEAFF
.	TRBV30	TRBJ2-2	TRBD2	TGTGCCTGGAGTGGGGGGACTAGCGGGTTGAACACCGGGGAGCTGTTTTTT	CAWSGGTSGLNTGELFF
.	TRBV7-6	TRBJ2-1	TRBD2	TGTGCCAGCAGCTTTAACCCAACTAGCGGGGGGGCCCATGAGCAGTTCTTC	CASSFNPTSGGAHEQFF
.	TRBV7-8	TRBJ2-1	.	TGTGCCAGCAGCGCCCCGGGGGAGTTCTACAATGAGCAGTTCTTC	CASSAPGEFYNEQFF
.	TRBV5-6	TRBJ2-3	.	TGTGCCAGCAGCCGACTATCTTGGGATACGCAGTATTTT	CASSRLSWDTQYF
large	TRBV5-1	TRBJ1-5	.	TGCGCCAGCAGCTTGGGAGACAATAGCAATCAGCCCCAGCATTTT	CASSLGDNSNQPQHF
.	TRBV7-9	TRBJ1-3	.	TGTGCCAGCAGCTTAGGGTCGTTTTTGGGAAACACCATATATTTT	CASSLGSFLGNTIYF
few	TRBV5-6	TRBJ1-4	.	TGTGCCAGCAGCTTGGTGGGAAGTAATGAAAAACTGTTTTTT	CASSLVGSNEKLFF
.	TRBV9	TRBJ2-7	.	TGTGCCAGCAGCGTAGACCCTGGACAACCCTACGAGCAGTACTTC	CASSVDPGQPYEQYF
.	TRBV28	TRBJ2-5	TRBD2	TGTGCCAGCACCCCCGGGACTAGCAAGGAGACCCAGTACTTC	CASTPGTSKETQYF
.	TRBV5-4	TRBJ1-2	.	TGTGCCAGCAGCTTTTCCGGGAACTATGGCTACACCTTC	CASSFSGNYGYTF
.	TRBV6-8	TRBJ1-2	.	TGTGCCAGTACGGAAGGCTATGGCTACACCTTC	CASTEGYGYTF
.	TRBV11-1	TRBJ2-5	.	TGTGCCAGCAGTCAGCAGCGGGAGACCCAGTACTTC	CASSQQRETQYF
.	TRBV7-9	TRBJ2-7	TRBD2	TGTGCCAGCAGCCGACTAGCCCACGAGCAGTACTTC	CASSRLAHEQYF
.	TRBV11-3	TRBJ1-1	TRBD1	TGTGCCAGCAGCTTAGTCCCCCAGGGGGGAACTGAAGCTTTCTTT	CASSLVPQGGTEAFF
.	TRBV13	TRBJ1-1	.	TGTGCCAGCAGCTTCGGGAACCGGGGCACTGAAGCTTTCTTT	CASSFGNRGTEAFF
.	TRBV4-1	TRBJ1-2	.	TGCGCCAGCAGCCTCGTAACGGACAGAGAGGATGGCTACACCTTC	CASSLVTDREDGYTF
few	TRBV5-6	TRBJ2-7	.	TGTGCCAGCAGTCACGGTGGGAGTAAGCAGTACTTC	CASSHGGSKQYF